This T cell receptor beta chain was sequenced during a study of blood T cell repertoires in COVID-19. Cohort 3 recovery required two negative PCRs, clearance, or symptom resolution. Authors' processing steps: The authors estimated nucleated cell counts from reference gene primer amplification. The table came from immunoSEQ multiplex PCR; TCRdb's copy has only in-frame clones and leaves some out. The DNA gave D and trimming, while V, J and clone size come from that table. The sample has fewer than 400,000 clones; 87% are singletons. V shed 2 bases and J 0 bases; nucleotides not matched to a gene: 4. The CDR3 is made up of 17 amino acids. Looked up from germline, CDR1 is MNHEY and CDR2 is SVGEGT.

The TCR sequence derives from a woman younger than 30 who had recovered from COVID-19. The sample taken for sequencing was PBMCs or T cells enriched from blood (not recorded which). The J gene is TRBJ2-3, the V gene TRBV6-2 or TRBV6-3; 11 positions agree with TRBD2. DNA for the CDR3: TGTGCCAGCAGTTACGTGGCTAGCGGGAGGAGCACAGATACGCAGTATTTT. Translation gives CASSYVASGRSTDTQYF.